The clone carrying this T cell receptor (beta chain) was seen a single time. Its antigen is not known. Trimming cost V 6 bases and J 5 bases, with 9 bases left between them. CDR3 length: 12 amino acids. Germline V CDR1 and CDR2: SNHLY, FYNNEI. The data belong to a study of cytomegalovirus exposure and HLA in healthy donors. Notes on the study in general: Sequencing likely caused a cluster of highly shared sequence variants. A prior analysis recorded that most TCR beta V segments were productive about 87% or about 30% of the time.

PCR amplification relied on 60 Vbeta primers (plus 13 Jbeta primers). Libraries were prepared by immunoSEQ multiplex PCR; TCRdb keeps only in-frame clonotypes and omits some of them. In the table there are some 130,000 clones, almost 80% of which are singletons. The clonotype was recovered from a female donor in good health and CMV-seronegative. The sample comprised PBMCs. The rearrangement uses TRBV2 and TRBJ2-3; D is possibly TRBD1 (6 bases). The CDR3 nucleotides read TGTGCCAGCAGGTTGACAGGAGATACGCAGTATTTT. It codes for CASRLTGDTQYF.